Below are 8 T cell receptor beta chains sequenced from a single sample in a study of T cells in tuberculosis. Using immunoSEQ multiplex PCR, the repertoire was profiled, and TCRdb retains in-frame clones only, with some absent. Of tens of thousands of clones in the sample, approximately 93% were seen once. Specified time point: new active TB diagnosis, blood taken before or within 7 days of starting treatment. The sequenced sample was PBMCs, obtained at tuberculosis diagnosis. The source is an adult with tuberculosis.

The CDR3 nucleotides read TGTGCCAGCATCAGAAAGGGACAGAAGACAGATACGCAGTATTTT. Its translation: CASIRKGQKTDTQYF. The rearrangement uses TRBV5-6 and TRBJ2-3; TRBD1 aligns across 7 bases. In germline, CDR1 is SGHDT, CDR2 YYEEEE. The CDR3 is made up of 15 amino acids. Trimming removed 6 bases from V and 3 bases from J; junction bases left unmatched: 10. The full variable domain, rest sourced from reference TRBV5-6 and TRBJ2-3, is DAGVTQSPTHLIKTRGQQVTLRCSPKSGHDTVSWYQQALGQGPQFIFQYYEEEERQRGNFPDRFSGHQFPNYSSELNVNALLLGDSALYLCASIRKGQKTDTQYFGPGTRLTVL.

A single count supports this clone. The chain is built from TRBV11-2 and TRBJ1-2; D is uncertain. In germline, CDR1 is SGHAT, CDR2 FQNNGV. V lost 4 bases to trimming and J lost 8 bases, with 17 bases between them. The CDR3 totals 14 residues. For the CDR3, the DNA is TGTGCCAGCAGCTCCTATCGAGCGAGAGAAGGCTACACCTTC. It translates to CASSSYRAREGYTF.

The count of this clone is one. The V and J genes are TRBV6-5 and TRBJ1-1; weak D call: TRBD1 (5 bases). Germline-derived CDR1 and CDR2 are MNHEY and SVGAGI. The ends were cut back, 3 bases at V and 0 bases at J, with 8 bases in the middle. This CDR3 has 14 residues. CDR3 nucleotides: TGTGCCAGCAGTTATGGGGCGATGAACACTGAAGCTTTCTTT. It specifies CASSYGAMNTEAFF.

The chain joins TRBV6-5 to TRBJ1-1, with D tentatively TRBD1 (6 bases). The CDR3 covers 14 residues. Trimming shortened V by 5 bases and J by 3 bases, and 13 bases separated the two germline ends. The V gene's germline CDR1 is MNHEY and CDR2 SVGAGI. The CDR3 sequence: CASSEQRGHTEAFF. The CDR3 DNA follows: TGTGCCAGCAGTGAACAGCGGGGGCACACTGAAGCTTTCTTT.

The chain joins TRBV27 to TRBJ1-6; 10 bases are shared with TRBD1. The junction had 1 base not matched to a gene; V was cut back by 2 bases and J by 6 bases. Germline CDR1 MNHEY, CDR2 SMNVEV (reference sequence). The CDR3 has 15 amino acids. CDR3 in amino acids: CASSLGTGANSPLHF. In DNA form, the CDR3 reads TGTGCCAGCAGTTTAGGGACAGGGGCTAATTCACCCCTCCACTTT.

The chain recombines TRBV30 with TRBJ1-6; no clear D. Trimming took off 5 bases at V and 6 bases at J, with 11 bases between the two ends. The germline V gene encodes CDR1 GTSNPN and CDR2 SVGIG (reference sequence). CDR3 length equals 13 residues. The CDR3 here is CAWEGATNSPLHF. In nucleotides, the CDR3 is TGTGCCTGGGAGGGCGCCACTAATTCACCCCTCCACTTT.

V usage is TRBV27 and J usage is TRBJ2-7; no definite D call. Trimming took 10 bases from V and 10 from J, leaving 17 bases between them. The germline gives CDR1 MNHEY, CDR2 SMNVEV (reference sequence). This CDR3 is 11 amino acids long. The CDR3 DNA is TGTGCCACCACTAAAGACGACTCTCAGTACTTC. Its translation is CATTKDDSQYF.

V usage is TRBV6-5 and J usage is TRBJ1-2; D possibly corresponds to TRBD1 (6 bases). The CDR3 extends over 14 amino acids. The V and J ends lost 5 bases and 4 bases respectively, with 14 bases between them. Looked up from germline, CDR1 is MNHEY and CDR2 is SVGAGI. CDR3 nucleotide sequence: TGTGCCAGCAGTAATTCAGGACAGACCTATGGCTACACCTTC. This codes for CASSNSGQTYGYTF.